This T cell receptor (beta chain) was retrieved from a study of T cell responses to AZD1222 COVID-19 vaccine. Details on this clone: Its antigen is not known.

Assay: immunoSEQ multiplex PCR; the TCRdb copy retains only in-frame clones and omits some. This table holds 150,000 to 200,000 clones, around 95% found once. This CDR3 is built from 14 residues. Trimming cost V 1 base and J 1 base, with 7 bases left between them. Germline CDR1 and CDR2: KGHSH and LQKENI. General observations from the study: No day 14 peak samples; only post-peak repertoires were characterized. The study found vaccine-associated CD4 TCRs spanning spike, dominant at 160-218 and 743-854. In a largely white British group with more females than males, clonal diversity was possibly underestimated.

The receptor was isolated from an adult in good health. The material was peripheral blood, obtained on day 0 of AZD1222 vaccination. This chain joins TRBV18 and TRBJ1-1; the D gene is possibly TRBD1 (5 bases). The CDR3 coding sequence is TGTGCCAGCTCACCACGTGGGGGGAACACTGAAGCTTTCTTT. Translated, it gives CASSPRGGNTEAFF. Full variable domain (remainder filled in from reference TRBV18 and TRBJ1-1): NAGVMQNPRHLVRRRGQEARLRCSPMKGHSHVYWYRQLPEEGLKFMVYLQKENIIDESGMPKERFSAEFPKEGPSILRIQQVVRGDSAAYFCASSPRGGNTEAFFGQGTRLTVV.